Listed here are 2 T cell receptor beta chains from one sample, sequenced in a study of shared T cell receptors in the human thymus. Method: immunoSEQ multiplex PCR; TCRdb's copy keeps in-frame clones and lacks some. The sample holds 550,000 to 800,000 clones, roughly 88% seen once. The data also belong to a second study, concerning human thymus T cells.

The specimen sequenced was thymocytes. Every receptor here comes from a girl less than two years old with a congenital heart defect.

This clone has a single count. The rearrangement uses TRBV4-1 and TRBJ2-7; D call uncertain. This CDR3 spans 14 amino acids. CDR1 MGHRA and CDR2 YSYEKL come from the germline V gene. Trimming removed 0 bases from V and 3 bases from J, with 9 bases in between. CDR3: CASSQESDGYEQYF. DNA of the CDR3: TGCGCCAGCAGCCAAGAAAGCGACGGCTACGAGCAGTACTTC.

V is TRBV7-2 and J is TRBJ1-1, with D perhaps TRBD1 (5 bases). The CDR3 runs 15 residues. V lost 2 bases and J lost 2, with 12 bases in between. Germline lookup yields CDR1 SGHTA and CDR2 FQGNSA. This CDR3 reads CASSLLGPTNTEAFF. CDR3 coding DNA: TGTGCCAGCAGCTTATTGGGGCCAACCAACACTGAAGCTTTCTTT.